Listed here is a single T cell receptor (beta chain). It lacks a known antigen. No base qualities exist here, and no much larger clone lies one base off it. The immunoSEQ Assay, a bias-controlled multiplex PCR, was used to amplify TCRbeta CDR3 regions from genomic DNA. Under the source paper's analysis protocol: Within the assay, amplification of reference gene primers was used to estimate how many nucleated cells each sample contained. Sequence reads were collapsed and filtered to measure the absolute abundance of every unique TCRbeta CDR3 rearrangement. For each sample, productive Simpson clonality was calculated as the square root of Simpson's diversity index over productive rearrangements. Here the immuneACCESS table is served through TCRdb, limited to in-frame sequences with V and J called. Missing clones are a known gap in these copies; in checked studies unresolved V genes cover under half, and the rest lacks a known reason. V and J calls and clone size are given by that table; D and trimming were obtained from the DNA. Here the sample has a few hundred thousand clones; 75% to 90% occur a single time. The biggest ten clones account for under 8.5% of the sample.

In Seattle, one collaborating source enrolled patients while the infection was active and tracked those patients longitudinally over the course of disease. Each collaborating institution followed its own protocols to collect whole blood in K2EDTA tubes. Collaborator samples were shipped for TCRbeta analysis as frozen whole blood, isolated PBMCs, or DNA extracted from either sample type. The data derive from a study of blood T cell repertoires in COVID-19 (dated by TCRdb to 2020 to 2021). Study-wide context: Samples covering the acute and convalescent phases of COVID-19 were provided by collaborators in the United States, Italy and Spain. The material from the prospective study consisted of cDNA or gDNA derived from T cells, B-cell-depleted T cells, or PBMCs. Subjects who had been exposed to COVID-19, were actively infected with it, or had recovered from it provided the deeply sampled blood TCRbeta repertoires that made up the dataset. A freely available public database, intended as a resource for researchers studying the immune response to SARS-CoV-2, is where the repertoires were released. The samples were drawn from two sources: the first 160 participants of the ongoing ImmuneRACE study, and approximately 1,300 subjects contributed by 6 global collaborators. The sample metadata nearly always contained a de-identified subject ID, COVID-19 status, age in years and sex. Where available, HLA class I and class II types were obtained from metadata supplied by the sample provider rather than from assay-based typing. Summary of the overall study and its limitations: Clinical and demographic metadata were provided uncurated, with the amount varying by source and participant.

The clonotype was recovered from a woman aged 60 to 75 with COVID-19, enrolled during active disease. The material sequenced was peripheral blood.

The sequenced DNA is TGTGCCAGCAGCTTAGACAGGGGGACTGGAAACACCATATATTTT. Translated, this is CASSLDRGTGNTIYF. The chain couples TRBV7-2 to TRBJ1-3; a stretch of 8 junction bases matches TRBD1. Taken from cysteine to phenylalanine, the CDR3 has 15 residues. The only DNA kept is the CDR3, 45 bases in frame from the first base. Via the germline V gene, CDR1 is SGHTA and CDR2 FQGNSA. Trimming accounts for 1 base at V and 2 bases at J, while the number of junction bases matched to no gene is 1.